One sample yielded the 10 T cell receptor beta chains listed below, sequenced in a study of CXCR3-negative and CXCR3-positive naive CD8 T cells. Study conclusions and caveats: Higher TRB CDR3 hydrophobicity marked CXCR3-positive naive cells relative to CXCR3-negative naive cells.

UMI-tagged TRB cDNA libraries were built via 5' RACE. Reanalyzing the 5' RACE reads, TCRdb keeps one entry per CDR3 protein, without DNA. This sample's clone table lists 140,000 to 150,000 distinct CDR3 sequences. These receptors' targets are unknown. The specimen was naive CXCR3+ CD8+ T cells from blood. The subset: CD45RO-CCR7+CD27+CD95- naive CD8+ T cells expressing CXCR3 (TNR3+). Every receptor here comes from a human donor in good health. Some clones in this sample may be carry-over from other donors' samples.

The V and J genes are TRBV10-2 and TRBJ2-7. The CDR3 runs 14 residues. Germline V lookup: CDR1 WSHSY, CDR2 SAAADI. The CDR3 loop reads CASSEVIADYEQYF.

The chain employs TRBV19 and TRBJ1-1; absent DNA, TCRdb's TRBD1 call cannot be checked. In germline, CDR1 is LNHDA, CDR2 SQIVND (reference sequence). CDR3 length equals 15 residues. CDR3 amino acids: CASSSRTGSNTEAFF.

The chain recombines TRBV25-1 with TRBJ2-1; TCRdb's D gene call, TRBD2, goes unchecked for lack of DNA. This CDR3 comprises 13 residues. Germline V gene sequence: CDR1 MGHDK, CDR2 SYGVNS. The CDR3 is CASSPLVSNEQFF.

The chain employs TRBV29-1 and TRBJ2-5; the D gene TCRdb calls, TRBD1, cannot be checked with no DNA. The length of the CDR3 is 15 residues. Germline V gene data show CDR1 as SQVTM and CDR2 as ANQGSEA. CDR3 protein: CSVGPRGARGETQYF.

J is TRBJ1-5 and V is TRBV7-9; the TCRdb D gene call, TRBD1, has no DNA to confirm it. Looked up from germline, CDR1 is SEHNR and CDR2 is FQNEAQ (reference sequence). This CDR3 has 15 amino acids. The CDR3 here is CASGPPGPSNQPQHF. The complete variable domain, with remaining parts taken from reference TRBV7-9 and TRBJ1-5, reads DTGVSQNPRHKITKRGQNVTFRCDPISEHNRLYWYRQTLGQGPEFLTYFQNEAQLEKSRLLSDRFSAERPKGSFSTLEIQRTEQGDSAMYLCASGPPGPSNQPQHFGDGTRLSIL.

This rearrangement joins TRBV7-9 to TRBJ2-7; the D gene TCRdb calls, TRBD1, cannot be checked with no DNA. Looked up from germline, CDR1 is SEHNR and CDR2 is FQNEAQ (reference sequence). This CDR3 is built from 14 residues. CDR3 residues: CASSLETRGVEQYF.

The chain is built from TRBV4-3 and TRBJ1-1; TCRdb lists TRBD1, though no DNA is available to test this call. The CDR3 is 14 amino acids. Germline V gene sequence: CDR1 LGHNA, CDR2 YSLEER. CDR3 sequence: CASKRGQADTEAFF.

The J gene is TRBJ2-3, the V gene TRBV20-1; TCRdb's D call, TRBD2, is unchecked because there is no DNA. Germline assignment: CDR1 DFQATT and CDR2 SNEGSKA (reference sequence). This CDR3 contains 16 residues. The CDR3 spells CSARDPGREVTDTQYF.

The chain uses TRBV4-2 and TRBJ2-2; the D call from TCRdb, TRBD1, cannot be confirmed without DNA. The V gene's germline CDR1 is LGHNA and CDR2 YNFKEQ. The CDR3 has 14 amino acids. The CDR3 protein is CASSQGTGTGELFF.

CDR3 sequence reads: CSVIGQGTLADEQFF. The chain couples TRBV29-1 to TRBJ2-1; lacking DNA, the TRBD1 call made by TCRdb goes unchecked. The CDR3 is 15 amino acids. Germline V lookup: CDR1 SQVTM, CDR2 ANQGSEA.